This is a list of T cell receptor beta chains from one sample in a study of memory CD4+ T cells and cytomegalovirus serostatus. The method was immunoSEQ multiplex PCR; TCRdb's version includes in-frame clones alone and lacks a portion of them. The table shows 40,000 to 45,000 clones, with around 80% occurring only once. Material: memory CD4+ T cells from blood. These receptors were taken from an adult in good health and CMV-seronegative. The CDR3 runs from the conserved cysteine through the conserved F or W. D genes are given only for firm matches. Size values are once, few and many counts, or a class for expanded clones, and some rows have none.

V gene,J gene,clone size,D gene,CDR3 protein,CDR3 DNA
TRBV14,TRBJ1-6,.,.,CASSQVGGYGSPLHF,TGTGCCAGCAGCCAAGTGGGGGGGTACGGATCACCCCTCCACTTT
TRBV7-9,TRBJ1-2,.,.,CASSPLGQRTNYGYTF,TGTGCCAGCAGCCCCCTAGGACAGAGAACTAACTATGGCTACACCTTC
TRBV7-9,TRBJ1-4,.,.,CASSSGWTNEKLFF,TGTGCCAGCAGCTCTGGGTGGACTAATGAAAAACTGTTTTTT
TRBV11-3,TRBJ2-7,.,TRBD1,CASSLEGTGTYEQYF,TGTGCCAGCAGCTTAGAAGGGACAGGAACCTACGAGCAGTACTTC
TRBV5-1,TRBJ2-6,.,.,CASSLQGSGANVLTF,TGCGCCAGCAGCTTGCAGGGTTCAGGGGCCAACGTCCTGACTTTC
TRBV30,TRBJ2-7,.,.,CAWSVNSQYEQYF,TGTGCCTGGAGTGTAAACAGCCAATACGAGCAGTACTTC
TRBV29-1,TRBJ1-1,.,.,CSVESGNTEAFF,TGCAGCGTTGAGTCTGGGAACACTGAAGCTTTCTTT
TRBV7-9,TRBJ2-7,.,.,CASSSTGTSARYEQYF,TGTGCCAGCAGCTCAACCGGGACCTCGGCTCGCTACGAGCAGTACTTC
TRBV5-1,TRBJ2-3,.,.,CASSFAGQFTDTQYF,TGCGCCAGCAGCTTCGCGGGACAGTTCACAGATACGCAGTATTTT
TRBV28,TRBJ2-7,.,.,CASILSGAGLYEQYF,TGTGCCAGCATCCTTTCGGGGGCAGGGCTATACGAGCAGTACTTC
TRBV7-2,TRBJ1-4,.,.,CASSLGQGLGEKLFF,TGTGCCAGCAGCTTAGGGCAGGGGTTGGGAGAAAAACTGTTTTTT
TRBV28,TRBJ1-2,.,TRBD1,CATRGQGRGVGYTF,TGTGCCACCCGGGGACAGGGTAGAGGGGTTGGCTACACCTTC
TRBV6-1,TRBJ1-5,.,.,CASSERGWVGNQPQHF,TGTGCCAGCAGTGAACGTGGCTGGGTTGGCAATCAGCCCCAGCATTTT
TRBV7-9,TRBJ1-4,once,TRBD1,CASSFDRGNEKLFF,TGTGCCAGCAGCTTTGACAGGGGAAATGAAAAACTGTTTTTT
TRBV18,TRBJ2-3,.,.,CASSPSLTDTQYF,TGTGCCAGCTCACCTAGCCTAACAGATACGCAGTATTTT
TRBV19,TRBJ2-1,few,TRBD1,CASSTTGGRYNEQFF,TGTGCCAGTAGTACGACAGGGGGCCGGTACAATGAGCAGTTCTTC
TRBV19,TRBJ1-2,.,TRBD1,CASSNPGQADNYGYTF,TGTGCCAGTAGCAACCCGGGACAGGCGGACAACTATGGCTACACCTTC
TRBV7-7,TRBJ2-2,.,.,CASSLASGATGELFF,TGTGCTAGCAGCTTAGCGTCGGGGGCCACCGGGGAGCTGTTTTTT
TRBV6-6,TRBJ1-6,.,.,CASGSYRVNSPLHF,TGTGCCAGCGGATCTTACAGGGTTAATTCACCCCTCCACTTT
TRBV18,TRBJ2-7,.,.,CASSRPEGVNILYF,TGTGCCAGCTCACGACCTGAAGGGGTAAATATCTTGTACTTC
TRBV5-1,TRBJ1-6,.,TRBD1,CASSLAGQGANSPLHF,TGCGCCAGCAGCTTGGCAGGACAGGGAGCAAACTCACCCCTCCACTTT
TRBV4-2,TRBJ1-6,.,.,CASSPQARDSPLHF,TGTGCCAGCAGCCCCCAGGCGAGGGATTCACCCCTCCACTTT
TRBV7-2,TRBJ2-4,.,TRBD2,CASSLDPMTSAVIQYF,TGTGCCAGCAGCTTAGATCCTATGACTAGCGCGGTCATTCAGTACTTC
TRBV28,TRBJ2-2,.,.,CASREGRLSTGELFF,TGTGCCAGCAGGGAGGGGAGGCTATCTACCGGGGAGCTGTTTTTT
TRBV11-2,TRBJ2-2,.,TRBD1,CASRGDSVSGELFF,TGTGCCAGCAGGGGGGACAGTGTGAGTGGGGAGCTGTTTTTT
TRBV7-2,TRBJ1-5,.,.,CASSLDPYSNQPQHF,TGTGCCAGCAGCTTAGACCCCTATAGCAATCAGCCCCAGCATTTT
TRBV2,TRBJ1-1,.,.,CASSEARVLNTEAFF,TGTGCCAGCAGTGAAGCCAGGGTGCTTAACACTGAAGCTTTCTTT
TRBV11-3,TRBJ1-1,.,.,CASSLYRSTVAFF,TGTGCCAGCAGCTTGTACAGGTCCACAGTAGCTTTCTTT
TRBV28,TRBJ2-7,.,.,CASSRNRPYEQYF,TGTGCCAGCAGTCGTAACAGACCCTACGAGCAGTACTTC
TRBV5-5,TRBJ1-6,.,.,CATRGRDSPLHF,TGTGCCACCCGCGGGAGGGACTCACCCCTCCACTTT
TRBV27,TRBJ2-4,.,.,CASSLSGPLPGNIQYF,TGTGCCAGCAGTTTATCGGGACCTCTGCCAGGAAACATTCAGTACTTC
TRBV13,TRBJ1-2,.,.,CASSKDTHFGYTF,TGTGCCAGCAGCAAGGACACCCACTTTGGGTACACCTTC
TRBV7-8,TRBJ1-1,.,.,CASSLRAGKEGTEAFF,TGTGCCAGCAGCTTAAGGGCAGGGAAGGAGGGCACTGAAGCTTTCTTT
TRBV5-6,TRBJ2-1,.,.,CASSLYSQYNEQFF,TGTGCCAGCAGCTTGTATTCTCAGTACAATGAGCAGTTCTTC
TRBV2,TRBJ2-4,.,TRBD2,CASSEALGGVGWNF,TGTGCCAGCAGTGAAGCGTTGGGAGGGGTCGGATGGAACTTC
TRBV6-1,TRBJ1-5,.,TRBD1,CASSEVVRTGDYQPQHF,TGTGCCAGCAGTGAAGTTGTCAGGACAGGGGATTATCAGCCCCAGCATTTT
TRBV30,TRBJ2-1,few,.,CACYRKPGAGGDEQFF,TGTGCCTGTTACCGAAAACCGGGGGCAGGGGGTGATGAGCAGTTCTTC
TRBV6-1,TRBJ2-5,.,TRBD2,CASSETSGVETQYF,TGTGCCAGCAGTGAGACTAGCGGGGTAGAGACCCAGTACTTC
TRBV9,TRBJ2-2,.,.,CASIRGAASQTGELFF,TGTGCCAGCATCAGGGGGGCAGCCTCTCAAACCGGGGAGCTGTTTTTT
TRBV30,TRBJ1-1,.,.,CAWSVWGASAEAFF,TGTGCCTGGAGTGTATGGGGGGCGTCGGCTGAAGCTTTCTTT
TRBV18,TRBJ2-7,.,.,CASSQGIEYEQYF,TGTGCCAGCTCACAGGGGATTGAGTACGAGCAGTACTTC
TRBV9,TRBJ1-4,.,TRBD1,CASSSGTGGAVREKLFF,TGTGCCAGCAGCTCCGGGACAGGGGGCGCGGTTCGTGAAAAACTGTTTTTT
TRBV19,TRBJ2-1,.,TRBD2,CASSRSSGLYNEQFF,TGTGCCAGTAGTCGGTCTAGCGGGCTCTACAATGAGCAGTTCTTC
TRBV30,TRBJ1-6,once,.,CAWSASTPLHF,TGTGCCTGGAGTGCCTCAACACCCCTCCACTTT
TRBV2,TRBJ1-3,.,.,CASSQGNGNTIYF,TGTGCCAGCAGTCAGGGTAATGGAAACACCATATATTTT
TRBV5-5,TRBJ1-5,.,TRBD1,CASRQGTHLSNQPQHF,TGTGCCAGCAGACAGGGGACCCACCTCAGCAATCAGCCCCAGCATTTT
TRBV2,TRBJ1-1,.,.,CASSAGPNTEAFF,TGTGCCAGCAGTGCGGGACCGAACACTGAAGCTTTCTTT
TRBV6-5,TRBJ1-2,.,.,CASSYPGRTNYGYTF,TGTGCCAGCAGTTACCCCGGCAGGACAAACTATGGCTACACCTTC
TRBV11-3,TRBJ2-5,.,TRBD1,CASSRRTGGPQETQYF,TGTGCCAGCAGCCGGCGGACAGGGGGTCCCCAAGAGACCCAGTACTTC